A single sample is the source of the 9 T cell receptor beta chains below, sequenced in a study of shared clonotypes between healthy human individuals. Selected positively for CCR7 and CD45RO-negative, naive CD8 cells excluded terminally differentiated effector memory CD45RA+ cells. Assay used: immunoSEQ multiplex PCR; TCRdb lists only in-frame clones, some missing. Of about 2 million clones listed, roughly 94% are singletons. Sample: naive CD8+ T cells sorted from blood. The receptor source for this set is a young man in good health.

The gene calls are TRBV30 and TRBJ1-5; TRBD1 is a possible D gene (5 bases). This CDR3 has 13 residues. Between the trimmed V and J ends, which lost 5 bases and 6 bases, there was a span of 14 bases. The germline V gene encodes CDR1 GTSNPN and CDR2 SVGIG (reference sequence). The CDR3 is CAWDGGSGQPQHF. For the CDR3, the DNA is TGTGCCTGGGATGGGGGATCGGGTCAGCCCCAGCATTTT. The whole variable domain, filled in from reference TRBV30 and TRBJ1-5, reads SQTIHQWPATLVQPVGSPLSLECTVEGTSNPNLYWYRQAAGRGLQLLFYSVGIGQISSEVPQNLSASRPQDRQFILSSKKLLLSDSGFYLCAWDGGSGQPQHFGDGTRLSIL.

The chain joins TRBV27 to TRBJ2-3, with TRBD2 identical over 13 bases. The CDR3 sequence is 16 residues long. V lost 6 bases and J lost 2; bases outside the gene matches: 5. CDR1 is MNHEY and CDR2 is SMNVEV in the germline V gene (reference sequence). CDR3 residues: CASRRTSGSFTDTQYF. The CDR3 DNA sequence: TGTGCCAGCAGACGGACTAGCGGGAGCTTCACAGATACGCAGTATTTT.

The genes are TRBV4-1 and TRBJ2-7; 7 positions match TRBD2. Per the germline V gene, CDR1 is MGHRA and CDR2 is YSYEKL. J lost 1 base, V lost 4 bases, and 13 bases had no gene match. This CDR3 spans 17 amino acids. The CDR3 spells CASSPRRGSGVSYEQYF. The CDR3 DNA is TGCGCCAGCAGCCCTAGGCGGGGAAGCGGGGTTTCCTACGAGCAGTACTTC.

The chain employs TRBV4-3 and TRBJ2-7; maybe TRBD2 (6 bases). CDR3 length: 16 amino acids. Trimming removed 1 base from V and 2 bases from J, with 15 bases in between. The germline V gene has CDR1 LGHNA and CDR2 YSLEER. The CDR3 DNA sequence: TGCGCCAGCAGCCAAGGGGGCCCCCCGGGAGCCTACGAGCAGTACTTC. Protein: CASSQGGPPGAYEQYF.

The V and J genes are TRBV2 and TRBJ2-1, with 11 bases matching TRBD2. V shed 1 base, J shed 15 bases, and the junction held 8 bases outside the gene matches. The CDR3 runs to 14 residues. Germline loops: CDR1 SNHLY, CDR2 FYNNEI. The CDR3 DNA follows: TGTGCCAGCAGTGAAGGGGCTAGCGGGAGGTCGGGGTTCTTC. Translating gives CASSEGASGRSGFF. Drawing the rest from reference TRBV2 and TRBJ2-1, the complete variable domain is EPEVTQTPSHQVTQMGQEVILRCVPISNHLYFYWYRQILGQKVEFLVSFYNNEISEKSEIFDDQFSVERPDGSNFTLKIRSTKLEDSAMYFCASSEGASGRSGFFGPGTRLTVL.

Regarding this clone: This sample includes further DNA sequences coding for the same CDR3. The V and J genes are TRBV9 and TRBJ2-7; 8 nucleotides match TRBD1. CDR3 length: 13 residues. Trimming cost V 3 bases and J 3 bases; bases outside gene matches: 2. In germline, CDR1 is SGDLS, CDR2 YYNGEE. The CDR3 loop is CASSAGTGYEQYF. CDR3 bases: TGTGCCAGCAGCGCCGGGACAGGCTACGAGCAGTACTTC.

CDR3: CASSEITGELFF. CDR3 coding DNA: TGCGCCAGCAGTGAGATCACCGGGGAGCTGTTTTTT. This rearrangement joins TRBV10-2 to TRBJ2-2, with unresolved D. V was shortened by 2 bases and J by 4 bases, with 2 bases between the two germline ends. The CDR3 has 12 amino acids. Per the germline V gene, CDR1 is WSHSY and CDR2 is SAAADI.

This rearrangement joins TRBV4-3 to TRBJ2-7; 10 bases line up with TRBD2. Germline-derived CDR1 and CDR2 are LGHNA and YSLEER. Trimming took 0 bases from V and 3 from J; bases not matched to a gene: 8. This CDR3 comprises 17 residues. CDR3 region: CASSQELKREGLYEQYF. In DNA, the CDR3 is TGCGCCAGCAGCCAAGAACTCAAGCGGGAGGGACTCTACGAGCAGTACTTC.

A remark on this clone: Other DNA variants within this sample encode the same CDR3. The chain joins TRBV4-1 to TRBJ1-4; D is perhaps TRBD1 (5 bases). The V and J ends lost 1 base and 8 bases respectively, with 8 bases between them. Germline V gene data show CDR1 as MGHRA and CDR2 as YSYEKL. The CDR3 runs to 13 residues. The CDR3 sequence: CASSQGGEEKLFF. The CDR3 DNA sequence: TGCGCCAGCAGCCAAGGAGGGGAGGAAAAACTGTTTTTT.